Presented here are 9 T cell receptor beta chains from one specimen sequenced in a study of blood T cell repertoires in COVID-19. Generated by immunoSEQ multiplex PCR, the TCRdb table keeps only in-frame clones and is missing some. The data contain roughly 92,000 clones, more than 75% of them singletons. Sequenced: peripheral blood. These receptors were collected from an elderly woman with acute or convalescent COVID-19.

This clone came up a few times. The genes are TRBV6-6 and TRBJ2-2, with 7 bases that match TRBD1. Germline trimming cut 8 bases from V and 6 bases from J; bases unmatched to any gene: 3. The CDR3 is 12 amino acids. Germline V gene sequence: CDR1 MNHNY, CDR2 SVGAGI (reference sequence). CDR3 DNA sequence: TGTGCCAGCGTTACAGGGGCCGGGGAGCTGTTTTTT. It translates to CASVTGAGELFF.

J is TRBJ2-2 and V is TRBV5-4, with 7 bases that match TRBD1. Germline assignment: CDR1 SGHNT and CDR2 YYREEE (reference sequence). The CDR3 sequence is 14 residues long. V was clipped by 0 bases and J by 6 bases; unmatched bases: 2. CDR3 in DNA: TGTGCCAGCAGCTTGGTTCAGGGGGCCGGGGAGCTGTTTTTT. Its protein is CASSLVQGAGELFF.

This clone was counted only a few times. V and J are TRBV6-5 and TRBJ1-1; D not certain. V was shortened by 5 bases and J by 8 bases, with 9 bases between the two germline ends. Germline loops: CDR1 MNHEY, CDR2 SVGAGI. CDR3 size: 11 residues. CDR3 protein: CASSLTSEAFF. In DNA, the CDR3 is TGTGCCAGCAGTCTGACTTCCGAAGCTTTCTTT.

A single count supports this clone. At one boundary the junction diverges from the germline segment, which might be a read error. This sequence joins TRBV7-2 and TRBJ2-7, with TRBD2 identical over 7 bases. The germline CDR1 and CDR2 sequences are SGHTA and FQGNSA. This CDR3 spans 14 amino acids. The CDR3 DNA sequence: TGTGCCAGCAGCTTAGTTGGGACTAACCGGATCACAGACTTC. Protein product: CASSLVGTNRITDF.

The V and J genes are TRBV19 and TRBJ1-1; D might be TRBD1 (6 bases). The germline V gene encodes CDR1 LNHDA and CDR2 SQIVND (reference sequence). The CDR3 length is 17 residues. Trimming removed 4 bases from V and 2 bases from J, with 20 bases in between. The CDR3 reads CASSKRGMSGSNTEAFF. In DNA form, the CDR3 reads TGTGCCAGTAGTAAGAGGGGGATGTCAGGGTCAAACACTGAAGCTTTCTTT.

The rearrangement links TRBV7-9 to TRBJ2-5, with 10 bases lining up with TRBD1. The CDR3 sequence is 16 residues long. V was pared by 0 bases and J by 5 bases, with 6 bases of the junction left unmatched. CDR1 is SEHNR, CDR2 FQNEAQ, per germline (reference sequence). CDR3 sequence (DNA): TGTGCCAGCAGCTTAGCCTTAGGGACAGGGGAGGAGACCCAGTACTTC. Amino acids: CASSLALGTGEETQYF.

The chain joins TRBV14 to TRBJ1-6; D perhaps matches TRBD1 (5 bases). V was cut by 3 bases and J by 6 bases, with 6 bases left in between. The V gene's germline CDR1 is SGHDN and CDR2 FVKESK. This CDR3 contains 13 residues. The CDR3 region is CASSQGPNSPLHF. CDR3 nucleotide sequence: TGTGCCAGCAGCCAGGGGCCTAATTCACCCCTCCACTTT.

Here the CDR3 reads CASSLGRGALQETQYF. The CDR3 DNA is TGTGCCAGCAGCTTAGGGCGGGGGGCCCTCCAAGAGACCCAGTACTTC. The chain recombines TRBV7-2 with TRBJ2-5; 8 nucleotides match TRBD2. Per germline, CDR1 SGHTA and CDR2 FQGNSA. The V and J ends lost 1 base and 1 base, in that order; junction bases with no gene match: 5. There are 16 residues in the CDR3. The full variable domain, completed using reference TRBV7-2 and TRBJ2-5, is GAGVSQSPSNKVTEKGKDVELRCDPISGHTALYWYRQSLGQGLEFLIYFQGNSAPDKSGLPSDRFSAERTGGSVSTLTIQRTQQEDSAVYLCASSLGRGALQETQYFGPGTRLLVL.

The genes are TRBV3-1 (or the pseudogene TRBV3-2) and TRBJ1-2; D gene ambiguous. Germline CDR1 LGHDT, CDR2 YNNKEL (reference sequence). The CDR3 is 12 residues long. V gave up 6 bases and J gave up 14 bases, with 19 bases separating them. CDR3 in DNA: TGTGCCAGCAGTATAAGCGGTAATATACGTACCTTC. It encodes CASSISGNIRTF.